The 11 T cell receptor beta chains listed next were all sequenced from one sample in a study of Ad26.COV2.S vaccination and SARS-CoV-2 variants (dated by TCRdb to the early 2020s). The receptor library was made with the immunoSEQ multiplex PCR assay. What TCRdb holds here is the immuneACCESS table cut down to in-frame rearrangements. Part of the clones is not present; checked against another copy, under half of the missing clones reflect an unresolved V gene, and the others are unexplained. Here the sample has 290,000 or so clones; about 90% occur a single time. Under 4% of the sample is taken by the ten largest. The sample's treatment or condition label is to be understood as: 15 to 20 received Ad26.COV2.S at low or high dose, single or two shots; 5 received placebo; per-sample allocation not given. For vaccine and placebo recipients, repertoires were sequenced using samples collected on day 63 after the first injection.

The sequenced sample was peripheral blood, obtained in a trial of Ad26.COV2.S vaccine versus placebo. These receptors came from a person between 18 and 59 years old who received the Ad26.COV2.S COVID-19 vaccine or a placebo.

The chain links TRBV3-1 (or the pseudogene TRBV3-2) to TRBJ2-5; 16 positions agree with TRBD2. This CDR3 comprises 18 residues. Germline assignment: CDR1 LGHDT and CDR2 YNNKEL (reference sequence). Trimming cost V 5 bases and J 5 bases; bases outside gene matches: 11. CDR3 DNA: TGTGCCAGCAGCATGGGGACTAGCGGGGGGGCAACAGGGGAGACCCAGTACTTC. Residues: CASSMGTSGGATGETQYF.

CDR3 region: CASSGTGLRDTEAFF. DNA of the CDR3: TGTGCCAGCAGTGGGACAGGGTTGAGGGACACTGAAGCTTTCTTT. The chain links TRBV25-1 to TRBJ1-1, with TRBD1 matching 8 bases. CDR3 size: 15 residues. With V trimmed by 4 bases and J by 3 bases, 7 bases remained unmatched. Per the germline V gene, CDR1 is MGHDK and CDR2 is SYGVNS.

To note about this clone: The sample has other DNA sequences that encode this CDR3 too. The rearrangement joins TRBV11-2 to TRBJ2-7; TRBD2 matches 10 bases. This CDR3 has 14 amino acids. Trimming took 2 bases from V and 3 from J; bases not matched to a gene: 1. CDR1 and CDR2 from the germline V gene are SGHAT and FQNNGV. Here the CDR3 DNA reads TGTGCCAGCAGCTTATTAGCGGGAGGCTACGAGCAGTACTTC. Translating it yields CASSLLAGGYEQYF.

This chain joins TRBV5-4 and TRBJ1-4; the D gene is possibly TRBD1 (6 bases). Trimming removed 3 bases at V and 6 bases at J, with 15 bases between. From germline, CDR1 is SGHNT and CDR2 YYREEE (reference sequence). The CDR3 loop spans 15 amino acids. CDR3 bases: TGTGCCAGCAGCTCTACCGGGGACACACATGAAAAACTGTTTTTT. Translating it yields CASSSTGDTHEKLFF.

This clone was seen only once. The chain couples TRBV10-3 to TRBJ2-7, with D uncertain. The germline CDR1 and CDR2 sequences are ENHRY and SYGVKD. The V end was cut by 3 bases, the J end by 11 bases, with 8 bases between. CDR3 length equals 10 residues. DNA of the CDR3: TGTGCCATCAGTGATGGGGTCGAGTACTTC. Translating it yields CAISDGVEYF.

The chain is built from TRBV7-3 and TRBJ2-1; D is perhaps TRBD1 or TRBD2 (6 bases each). V dropped 2 bases and J dropped 6 bases, with 17 bases sitting between them. Germline CDR1 and CDR2: SGHTA and FQGTGA. This CDR3 region has 16 residues. The CDR3 protein is CASSLLGRGVANEQFF. In nucleotides, the CDR3 is TGTGCCAGCAGCTTATTGGGTAGGGGGGTAGCCAATGAGCAGTTCTTC.

The chain has TRBV7-2 and TRBJ2-7, with D maybe TRBD2 (6 bases). Trimming removed 4 bases from V and 0 bases from J, with 16 bases in between. The germline V gene encodes CDR1 SGHTA and CDR2 FQGNSA. The CDR3 totals 16 residues. The CDR3 region is CASSSRRVSSSYEQYF. CDR3 bases: TGTGCCAGCAGCTCGCGGAGGGTCAGTTCCTCCTACGAGCAGTACTTC.

Only one count was recorded for this clone. The chain couples TRBV5-1 to TRBJ2-1; 9 nucleotides agree with TRBD2. J gave up 4 bases and V 4 bases, and 3 bases lay outside the gene matches. The germline V gene has CDR1 SGHRS and CDR2 YFSETQ. This CDR3 is 14 amino acids long. Here the CDR3 DNA reads TGCGCCAGCAGCCCTACTAGCGGGTACAATGAGCAGTTCTTC. Protein sequence: CASSPTSGYNEQFF.

The chain carries TRBV19 and TRBJ1-1, with D possibly TRBD1 on 5 matching bases. Trimming left V 3 bases short and J 5 bases short, with 22 bases between. This CDR3 is 17 amino acids long. CDR1 and CDR2 from the germline V gene are LNHDA and SQIVND (reference sequence). The CDR3, as DNA: TGTGCCAGTAGTATGTTGGGCCCCGCAGGGCCGGGGACTGAAGCTTTCTTT. It codes for CASSMLGPAGPGTEAFF.

The chain has TRBV7-6 and TRBJ2-7; 7 bases are shared with TRBD1. Per germline, CDR1 SGHVS and CDR2 FNYEAQ. The CDR3 sequence is 14 residues long. The J segment lost 2 bases and the V segment lost 6 bases, leaving 7 bases of the junction unmatched. In DNA form, the CDR3 reads TGTGCCAGCAGTCTCACCGGGACAGCCTACGAGCAGTACTTC. Its translation is CASSLTGTAYEQYF.

The V call is TRBV7-2, the J call TRBJ2-5; 13 bases align to TRBD2. Trimming removed 4 bases from V and 4 bases from J; junction bases left unmatched: 3. Germline values: CDR1 SGHTA, CDR2 FQGNSA. The CDR3 contains 15 residues. CDR3 residues: CASSYRTSGRETQYF. The DNA of the CDR3 is TGTGCCAGCAGCTACCGGACTAGCGGGAGAGAGACCCAGTACTTC.